One T cell receptor beta chain is described in this entry. Its antigen is still unknown. Within one base of it there is no much larger clone, and no base qualities were kept. The CDR3 regions of human TCRbeta chains were analyzed by immunosequencing. On the authors' methods: Repertoire TCRs were checked for matches against a reference library of SARS-CoV-2-specific TCRs that had been generated using the MIRA antigen-specificity platform. Breadth meant the fraction of unique TCRs that were SARS-CoV-2-associated, whereas depth meant the fraction of total T cells that were SARS-CoV-2-associated. Using the MIRA data, each spike-specific TCR was assigned both to the spike region to which the TCR was reactive and to a CD4 or CD8 class. Log10-transformed breadth and depth values were compared by one-way ANOVA with Sidak's multiple comparisons tests. This immuneACCESS table, as held by TCRdb, lists in-frame sequences with V and J called but not all clones. Of the missing ones, under half trace to an unresolved V gene in checked studies; the others have no known cause. That table is the source of V, J and clone size, and D and trimming were worked out from the DNA. The sample yields approximately 150,000 clones; about 92% were counted once. Of the sample, about 1.1% is held by the ten largest clones.

This sample stems from a study of T cell responses to AZD1222 COVID-19 vaccine (dated by TCRdb to 2020 to 2022). Looking at the study overall: A total of 233 trial participants underwent TCR sequencing, of whom nearly 210 had received two doses of AZD1222 and roughly 26 had received two doses of the MenACWY control vaccine. Trial participants were enrolled by age into 18-55, 56-69 and 70-plus year subgroups, with roughly 150, 30 and 60 TCR-sequenced participants respectively.

In light of the paper, this sample's time point label describes: about 28 days (+/-7) after the second vaccine dose. AZD1222 recipients given second doses at about 4 weeks or at about 12 weeks were pooled, since spike-specific TCR depth and breadth were not found to differ between the two schedules. Vaccinee samples were obtained from the UK trials COV001 and COV002, which included a single-blind randomized controlled phase 2/3 trial of AZD1222 (ChAdOx1 nCoV-19) in healthy adults. Trial participant PBMC samples were collected at day 0 and day 28 after the second dose for TCRbeta chain sequencing. General findings and caveats noted by the study authors: Participants were mostly white British and included more females than males, and it was suggested by the authors that clonal diversity may have been underestimated. Nearly half of unique spike-specific TCRs reportedly recognized epitopes outside regions mutated in the B.1.351 and B.1.1.7 variants. After two AZD1222 doses, spike-specific TCR breadth and depth were significantly higher than at day 0 and than in MenACWY recipients. Vaccine-associated CD4 TCRs spanned the whole spike protein, with dominant responses in regions 160-218 and 743-854. Because no day 14 peak-response samples were available, the repertoires could be characterized only after the peak T cell response. Conclusions about previously exposed vaccinees are limited because only five to seven AZD1222 recipients were SARS-CoV-2 seropositive at baseline. The 56-69-year group was small, and its depth increase did not reach significance, likely because of low power.

This specimen was peripheral blood, taken 28 days after the second AZD1222 dose. The clonotype comes from an adult who received the AZD1222 COVID-19 vaccine.

The nucleotide sequence is TGTGCCAGCAGCTTGGTTGGGACGTTAGATGGCTACACCTTC. Its product reads: CASSLVGTLDGYTF. The rearranged chain carries TRBV5-6 and TRBJ1-2; the D gene is perhaps TRBD1, from 5 matching bases. V is reduced by 0 bases and J by 6 bases, leaving a spacing of 12 bases between them. Looking up the germline V gene yields CDR1 SGHDT and CDR2 YYEEEE. CDR3 length: 14 amino acids, cysteine to phenylalanine. CDR3 DNA only is kept here, 42 bases in frame from base 1.